Listed here are 6 T cell receptor beta chains from one sample, sequenced in a study of T cell clonality in common variable immunodeficiency. Findings and caveats of the study: Common variable immunodeficiency TCR beta sequences reportedly had fewer deletions and N-nucleotide insertions.

Antigens of these TCRs are unknown. The data were produced by immunoSEQ multiplex PCR, yet TCRdb's version contains in-frame clones alone and is incomplete. Reported are tens of thousands of clones, none seen only once; the ten largest carry 5% to 7%. The sequencing input was peripheral blood mononuclear cells. These TCRs come from a human donor with common variable immunodeficiency.

On this clone itself: The DNA ends 3 residues before the CDR3 does, and the rest of the CDR3 is filled in from the germline J gene. This sequence joins TRBV7-2 and TRBJ2-1, with D possibly matching TRBD1 (7 bases). Germline V gene lookup returns CDR1 SGHTA and CDR2 FQGNSA. V was trimmed by 4 bases and J by 5 bases, leaving 15 bases between them. The CDR3 extends over 15 amino acids. The CDR3 bases that were read are TGTGCCAGCAGCTCGGCGGGACAGAACCACAATGAG. Protein product: CASSSAGQNHNE. The CDR3 reads in full as CASSSAGQNHNEQFF.

Many counts were recorded for this clone. The DNA ends 3 residues before the CDR3 does, and the rest of the CDR3 is filled in from the germline J gene. The chain carries TRBV20-1 and TRBJ1-5; tentatively, D is TRBD1 (5 bases). Germline values: CDR1 DFQATT, CDR2 SNEGSKA (reference sequence). The V and J ends lost 3 bases and 2 bases respectively, with 14 bases between them. The CDR3 runs to 15 residues. CDR3 DNA (partial): TGCAGTGCTAGTGAGAGGGGAAGCGGCAATCAGCCC. As protein: CSASERGSGNQP. The complete CDR3 reads CSASERGSGNQPQHF.

The table lists this clone with many counts. Read sequence stops 3 residues before the CDR3 end, and the germline J gene provides the missing end. This chain joins TRBV5-1 and TRBJ1-1, with a tentative D call TRBD1 (5 bases). Trimming removed 7 bases from V and 0 bases from J, with 10 bases in between. The V gene's germline CDR1 is SGHRS and CDR2 YFSETQ. The CDR3 length is 13 residues. CDR3 loop: CASSTDLNTEAFF. CDR3 bases read: TGCGCCAGCTCGACAGACTTGAACACTGAA.

This clone showed up many times. The CDR3 end lies 3 residues beyond the end of the read and is filled in from the germline J gene. The chain employs TRBV2 and TRBJ2-5; D is tentatively TRBD1 or TRBD2 (5 bases each). The germline V and J ends were trimmed by 6 bases and 1 base, with 12 bases remaining between them. Germline lookup yields CDR1 SNHLY and CDR2 FYNNEI. The CDR3 is made up of 14 amino acids. CDR3: CASSREKAQETQYF. The sequenced part of the CDR3 DNA is TGTGCCAGCAGCAGGGAGAAGGCCCAAGAGACC.

Concerning this clone: The missing CDR3 end, 3 residues past where the read stops, is filled in from the germline J gene. The chain couples TRBV2 to TRBJ2-7, with 11 bases lining up with TRBD2. The CDR3 is made up of 16 amino acids. Germline lookup yields CDR1 SNHLY and CDR2 FYNNEI. Trimming took 5 bases from V and 6 from J; bases not matched to a gene: 12. The CDR3 protein is CASSPSSGGKVVEQYF. CDR3 bases read: TGTGCCAGCAGTCCTTCTAGCGGGGGGAAAGTAGTCGAG. Variable domain in full (rest from reference TRBV2 and TRBJ2-7): EPEVTQTPSHQVTQMGQEVILRCVPISNHLYFYWYRQILGQKVEFLVSFYNNEISEKSEIFDDQFSVERPDGSNFTLKIRSTKLEDSAMYFCASSPSSGGKVVEQYFGPGTRLTVT.

Notes on this clone: The observed sequence ends 3 residues before the CDR3 terminus, with the missing tail filled in from the germline J gene. V and J are TRBV19 and TRBJ1-6; 9 bases agree with TRBD1. There are 16 residues in the CDR3. The V segment lost 1 base and the J segment 10 bases; nucleotides outside the gene matches: 8. The germline V gene has CDR1 LNHDA and CDR2 SQIVND (reference sequence). The CDR3 spells CASSIATGGGKSPLHF. The CDR3 bases that were read are TGTGCCAGTAGTATAGCGACAGGGGGTGGTAAGTCACCC.